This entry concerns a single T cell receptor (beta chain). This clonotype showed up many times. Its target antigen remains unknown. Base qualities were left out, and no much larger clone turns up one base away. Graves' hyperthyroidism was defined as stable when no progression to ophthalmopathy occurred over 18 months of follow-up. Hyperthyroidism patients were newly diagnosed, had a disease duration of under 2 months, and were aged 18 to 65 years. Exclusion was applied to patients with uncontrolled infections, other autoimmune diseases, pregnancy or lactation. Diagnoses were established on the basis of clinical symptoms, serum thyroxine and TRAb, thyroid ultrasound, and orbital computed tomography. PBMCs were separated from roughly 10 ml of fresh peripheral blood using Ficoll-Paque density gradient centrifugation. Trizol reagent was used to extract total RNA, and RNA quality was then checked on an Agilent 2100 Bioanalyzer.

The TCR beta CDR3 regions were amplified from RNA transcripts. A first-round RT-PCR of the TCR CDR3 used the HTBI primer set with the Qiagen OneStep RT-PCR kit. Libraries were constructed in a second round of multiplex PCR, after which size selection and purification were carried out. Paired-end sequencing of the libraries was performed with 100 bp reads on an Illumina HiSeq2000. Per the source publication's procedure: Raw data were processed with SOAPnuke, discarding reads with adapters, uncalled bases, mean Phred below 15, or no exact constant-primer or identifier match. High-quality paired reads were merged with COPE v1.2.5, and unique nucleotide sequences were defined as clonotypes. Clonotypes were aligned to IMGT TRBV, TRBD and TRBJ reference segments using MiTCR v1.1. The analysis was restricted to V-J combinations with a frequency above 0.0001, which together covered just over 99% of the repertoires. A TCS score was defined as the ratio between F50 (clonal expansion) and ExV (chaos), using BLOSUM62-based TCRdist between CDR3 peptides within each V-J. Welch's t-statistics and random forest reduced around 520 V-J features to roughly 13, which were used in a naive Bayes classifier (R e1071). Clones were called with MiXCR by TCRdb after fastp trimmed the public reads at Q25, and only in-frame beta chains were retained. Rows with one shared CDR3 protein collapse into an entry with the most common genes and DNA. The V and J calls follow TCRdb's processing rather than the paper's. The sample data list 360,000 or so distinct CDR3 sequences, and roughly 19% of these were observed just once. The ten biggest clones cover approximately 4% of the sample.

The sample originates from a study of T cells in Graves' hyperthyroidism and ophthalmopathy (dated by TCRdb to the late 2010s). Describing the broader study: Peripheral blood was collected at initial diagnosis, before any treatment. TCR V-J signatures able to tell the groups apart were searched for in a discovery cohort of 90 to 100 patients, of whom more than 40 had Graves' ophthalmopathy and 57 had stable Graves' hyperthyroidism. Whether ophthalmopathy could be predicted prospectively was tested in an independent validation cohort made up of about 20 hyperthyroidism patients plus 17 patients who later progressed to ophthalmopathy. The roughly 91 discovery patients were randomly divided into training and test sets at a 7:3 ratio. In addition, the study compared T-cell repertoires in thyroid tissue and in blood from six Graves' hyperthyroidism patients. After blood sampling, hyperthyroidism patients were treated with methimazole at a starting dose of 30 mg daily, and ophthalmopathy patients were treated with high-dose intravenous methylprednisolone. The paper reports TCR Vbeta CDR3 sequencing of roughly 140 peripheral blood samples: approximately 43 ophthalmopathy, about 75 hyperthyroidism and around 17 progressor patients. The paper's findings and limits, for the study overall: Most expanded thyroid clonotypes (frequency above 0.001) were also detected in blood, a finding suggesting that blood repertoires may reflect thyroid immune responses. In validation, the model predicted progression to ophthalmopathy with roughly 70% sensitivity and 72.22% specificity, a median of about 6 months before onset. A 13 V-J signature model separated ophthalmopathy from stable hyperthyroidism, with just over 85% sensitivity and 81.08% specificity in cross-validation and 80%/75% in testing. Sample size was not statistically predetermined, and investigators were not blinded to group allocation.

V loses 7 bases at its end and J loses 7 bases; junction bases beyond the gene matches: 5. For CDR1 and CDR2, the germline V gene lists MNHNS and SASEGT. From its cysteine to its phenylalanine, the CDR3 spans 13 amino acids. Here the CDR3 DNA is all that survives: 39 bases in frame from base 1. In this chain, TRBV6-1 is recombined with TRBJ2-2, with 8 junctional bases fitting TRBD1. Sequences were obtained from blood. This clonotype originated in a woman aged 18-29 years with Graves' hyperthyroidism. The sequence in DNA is TGTGCCAGCAACGGACAGGGTGGCGGGGAGCTGTTTTTT. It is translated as CASNGQGGGELFF.